The T cell receptor beta chain described here comes from a study of blood T cell repertoires in COVID-19. The authors' processing: Amplification with reference gene primers provided the estimates of nucleated cell counts. Data came from immunoSEQ multiplex PCR; TCRdb stores just in-frame clones and leaves some out. V and J calls and clone size are as listed in that table; D and trimming were resolved from the DNA. Seen here are approximately 260,000 clones, 82% observed once, and the top ten hold about 5.3%. The V and J ends lost 3 bases and 6 bases respectively, with 11 bases between them. This CDR3 region has 13 residues. CDR1 and CDR2 from the germline V gene are LNHDA and SQIVND (reference sequence). This clone came up a few times.

The TCR originated in an elderly woman with active or convalescent COVID-19. The sample consisted of peripheral blood. The rearrangement joins TRBV19 to TRBJ1-2; perhaps TRBD1 as D (5 bases). The CDR3 DNA reads TGTGCCAGTAGTATTCAGGGTCGGGATGGCTACACCTTC. This encodes CASSIQGRDGYTF. The variable domain in full, completed from reference TRBV19 and TRBJ1-2, reads DGGITQSPKYLFRKEGQNVTLSCEQNLNHDAMYWYRQDPGQGLRLIYYSQIVNDFQKGDIAEGYSVSREKKESFPLTVTSAQKNPTAFYLCASSIQGRDGYTFGSGTRLTVV.